These T cell receptor beta chains were read from a single sample in a study of Graves' ophthalmopathy and Graves' hyperthyroidism. MiXCR, run by TCRdb on the multiplex PCR reads, gives a single entry per CDR3 protein. Of hundreds of thousands of distinct CDR3 sequences listed, 35% to 45% were seen once; the top ten hold roughly 3.5%. The sample consisted of peripheral blood. The receptors stem from an adult man with Graves' ophthalmopathy. The CDR3 runs from the conserved cysteine through the conserved F or W. D genes are given only for firm matches. Size is omitted from some rows. Given values are once, few, many or a class for expanded clones.

D	V	J	size	DNA	CDR3
.	TRBV25-1	TRBJ2-2	.	TGTGCCAGCAGTGAATTGCAGGGGTCTGGAAACACCGGGGAGCTGTTTTTT	CASSELQGSGNTGELFF
TRBD1	TRBV11-2	TRBJ1-2	many	TGTGCCAGCAGCTCGAACAGGGGGAGGATCGAAAACTATGGCTACACCTTC	CASSSNRGRIENYGYTF
TRBD1	TRBV2	TRBJ2-5	once	TGTGCCAGCAGTGCAGGGGGCGCGGAGACCCAGTACTTC	CASSAGGAETQYF
TRBD2	TRBV2	TRBJ2-1	.	TGTGCCAGCAGTTTAGAGCGGGAGGGATGGAATGAGCAGTTCTTC	CASSLEREGWNEQFF
.	TRBV29-1	TRBJ1-1	.	TGCAGCCCGACGGTGAAAACTGAAGCTTTCTTT	CSPTVKTEAFF
.	TRBV4-1	TRBJ1-5	.	TGCGCCAGCAGCCAAGAGGGAACGGTTAGCAATCAGCCCCAGCATTTT	CASSQEGTVSNQPQHF
TRBD1	TRBV5-1	TRBJ2-7	.	TGCGCCAGCAGCCTCCGACAGGGGGAGCAGTACTTC	CASSLRQGEQYF
.	TRBV7-9	TRBJ1-6	.	TGTGCCAGCTTAGGAACAGGGTCGTCTTCACCCCTCCACTTT	CASLGTGSSSPLHF
TRBD1	TRBV2	TRBJ2-7	.	TGTGCCAGCAAAGTGGACAGGGGATCCTACGAGCAGTACTTC	CASKVDRGSYEQYF
.	TRBV29-1	TRBJ2-6	.	TGCAGCTTAGAGGGAAGGTGGGCTGGGGCCAACGTCCTGACTTTC	CSLEGRWAGANVLTF
TRBD1	TRBV20-1	TRBJ1-3	.	TGCAGTGCTAGTGGTCGACAGGGTGGAAACACCATATATTTT	CSASGRQGGNTIYF
TRBD1	TRBV20-1	TRBJ2-7	.	TGCAGTGCTGGCGCCGGGACAGTAATCCCCTACGAGCAGTACTTC	CSAGAGTVIPYEQYF
.	TRBV7-8	TRBJ2-7	many	TGTGCCAGCAGCGGCTTGGCGCCCGAGCAGTACTTC	CASSGLAPEQYF
.	TRBV19	TRBJ2-3	.	TGTGCCAGTAGTATCACCTCCCAACTCACAGATACGCAGTATTTT	CASSITSQLTDTQYF
.	TRBV5-8	TRBJ2-5	many	TGTGCCAGCAGCTTTATTACCAACCAAGAGACCCAGTACTTC	CASSFITNQETQYF
TRBD2	TRBV20-1	TRBJ2-5	.	TGCAGTGCTAGACGGGGACTAGCGGCAGATACGCAGTACTTC	CSARRGLAADTQYF
TRBD1	TRBV12-3/TRBV12-4	TRBJ1-2	.	TGTGCCAGCAGATTCGACAGGGAGGTAAAAGGCTACACCTTC	CASRFDREVKGYTF
TRBD1	TRBV2	TRBJ1-2	.	TGTGCCAGCCTGACCGGGACAGGGTCCTATGGCTACACCTTC	CASLTGTGSYGYTF
.	TRBV20-1	TRBJ1-2	few	TGCAGTGCTAGAGACGGGGGGGGTGCTAACTATGGCTACACCTTC	CSARDGGGANYGYTF
.	TRBV7-6	TRBJ1-2	few	TGTGCCAGCAGCTTATCGACAGGAGGGGGCTACACCTTC	CASSLSTGGGYTF
.	TRBV24-1	TRBJ1-4	.	TGTGCCACCAGTCACAGGGAGGGGACCTATGGGAAAAAACTGTTTTTT	CATSHREGTYGKKLFF
.	TRBV6-1	TRBJ1-2	many	TGTGCCAGCAGAACGCTGGGGACACCCTATGGCTACACCTTC	CASRTLGTPYGYTF
.	TRBV14	TRBJ2-5	.	TGTGCCAGCAGCCAAGCCAGGGCTGGGGAGACCCAGTACTTC	CASSQARAGETQYF
TRBD1	TRBV7-6	TRBJ1-4	few	TGTGCCAGCAGCTTACGCGGGGACAGTGAAAAACTGTTTTTT	CASSLRGDSEKLFF
.	TRBV25-1	TRBJ2-7	few	TGTGCCAGCAGTGAAAGCCCAGTAGGCGCTAAGAACGAGCAGTACTTC	CASSESPVGAKNEQYF
.	TRBV7-9	TRBJ2-7	many	TGTGCCAGCAGCTTAGGTGGCCCGAGGAACGAGCAGTACTTC	CASSLGGPRNEQYF
TRBD1	TRBV20-1	TRBJ1-5	many	TGCAGTGCTGGCAGCGGGACAGGGGGTCAGCCCCAGCATTTT	CSAGSGTGGQPQHF
.	TRBV6-4	TRBJ1-1	few	TGTGCCAGCGCTGACACCCTGAACACTGAAGCTTTCTTT	CASADTLNTEAFF
TRBD1	TRBV20-1	TRBJ1-2	many	TGCAGTGCTAGCTTTCGACAGGGATTATTCTATGGCTACACCTTC	CSASFRQGLFYGYTF
.	TRBV20-1	TRBJ1-5	few	TGCAGTGTCAACCCAGTTTTAGCAAATCAGCCCCAGCATTTT	CSVNPVLANQPQHF
.	TRBV15	TRBJ1-4	many	TGTGCCACCAGCAGCCATGACCTCGGGGCAGTTAATGAAAAACTGTTTTTT	CATSSHDLGAVNEKLFF
TRBD1	TRBV14	TRBJ1-4	.	TGTGCCAGCAGTCGCTGGACAGGGGATTATGAAAAACTGTTTTTT	CASSRWTGDYEKLFF
TRBD1	TRBV5-8	TRBJ1-2	few	TGTGCCAGCAGCTCTAGGACAGGGAGGTTAGACTATGGCTACACCTTC	CASSSRTGRLDYGYTF
.	TRBV29-1	TRBJ2-5	many	TGCAGCGTTGATCCCGGGCAAGAGACCCAGTACTTC	CSVDPGQETQYF
.	TRBV6-6	TRBJ1-6	few	TGTGCCAGCAGTTACGGGGGACGGGATAATTCACCCCTCCACTTT	CASSYGGRDNSPLHF
.	TRBV7-3	TRBJ1-2	.	TGTGCCAGCAGCTCCCAGGGGCTGAGTGGCTACACCTTC	CASSSQGLSGYTF
.	TRBV7-9	TRBJ2-2	few	TGTGCCAGCAGCTTTGACAGCTTCAACACCGGGGAGCTGTTTTTT	CASSFDSFNTGELFF
.	TRBV11-3	TRBJ1-4	few	TGTGCCAGCAGTCCCCTGGGGGCATATGAAAAACTGTTTTTT	CASSPLGAYEKLFF
.	TRBV19	TRBJ1-5	few	TGTGCCAGTAGTCCGAGGATCAATCAGCCCCAGCATTTT	CASSPRINQPQHF
TRBD1	TRBV7-9	TRBJ1-4	many	TGTGCCAGCAGCCCATTCGGGACAGATAATGAAAAACTGTTTTTT	CASSPFGTDNEKLFF
.	TRBV20-1	TRBJ2-3	.	TGCAGTGCGAGACAGCCTAGCACAGATACGCAGTATTTT	CSARQPSTDTQYF
.	TRBV7-6	TRBJ1-3	many	TGTGCCAGCAGCCCGGACCCGGTTGGCACTGGAAACACCATATATTTT	CASSPDPVGTGNTIYF
.	TRBV4-1	TRBJ2-2	.	TGTGCCAGCGGCCAAGTCGCGACAATAGGGACCGGGGAGCTGTTTTTT	CASGQVATIGTGELFF
.	TRBV19	TRBJ1-6	few	TGTGCCAGTAGTCCTCATGGGCCAGGGCCCAATTCACCCCTCCACTTT	CASSPHGPGPNSPLHF
.	TRBV19	TRBJ1-2	many	TGTGCCAGTAGTATTCTTGCAGAGGTCGGAGGCTACACCTTC	CASSILAEVGGYTF
TRBD2	TRBV25-1	TRBJ2-7	.	TGTGCCAGCGTAGGGATCGGCGGGGGCTACGAGCAGTACTTC	CASVGIGGGYEQYF
.	TRBV10-2	TRBJ1-1	many	TGCGCCAGCAGTGAGCTTTGGACTGGGAACACTGAAGCTTTCTTT	CASSELWTGNTEAFF
.	TRBV19	TRBJ1-3	many	TGTGCCAGTAGTAACGGTCAGACCTTCACTGGAAACACCATATATTTT	CASSNGQTFTGNTIYF
.	TRBV20-1	TRBJ1-2	.	TGCAGTGCTAAGCGTACGACGAGGGTAGTCGGCTACACCTTC	CSAKRTTRVVGYTF
.	TRBV29-1	TRBJ2-3	.	TGCAGCGTTGAGAAAGAATTGGGGGGCAGTACAGATACGCAGTATTTT	CSVEKELGGSTDTQYF
.	TRBV7-2	TRBJ1-5	many	TGTGCCAGCAGCTTGGCTGGATATAGCAATCAGCCCCAGCATTTT	CASSLAGYSNQPQHF
.	TRBV9	TRBJ2-7	many	TGTGCCAGCAGCGTAGCTCCGGGAGTGTCCTACGAGCAGTACTTC	CASSVAPGVSYEQYF
.	TRBV9	TRBJ1-2	few	TGTGCCAGCAGCGTAGGGTTCGGGTCAGGGGACTATGGCTACACCTTC	CASSVGFGSGDYGYTF
.	TRBV10-3	TRBJ2-5	.	TGTGCCAGCCGGTCCTGGGAGCAAGAGACCCAGTACTTC	CASRSWEQETQYF
TRBD1	TRBV19	TRBJ2-7	few	TGTGCCAGTAGTATTGAACAGGGGGCTTTGTACGAGCAGTACTTC	CASSIEQGALYEQYF
.	TRBV10-3	TRBJ1-6	.	TGTGCCATCAGTGCCGGGAATCATAATTCACCCCTCCACTTT	CAISAGNHNSPLHF